The 3 T cell receptor beta chains below were found in one sample sequenced in a study of post-analysis software for immune sequencing data. Presence of unique molecular identifiers characterized the TCR beta cDNA libraries. TCRdb itself ran the PCR reads through MiXCR, one entry per CDR3 protein. The data show roughly 800,000 distinct CDR3 sequences, approximately 53% seen once. Their antigens remain unidentified. Study results and caveats: About 5 TRBV segments (TRBV5-6, TRBV5-1 and TRBV20-1 among them) occurred more frequently in patients than in controls.

What was sequenced was blood. The receptor source for this set is a girl aged 5 to 17 with multiple sclerosis.

The chain carries TRBV12-3 or TRBV12-4 and TRBJ2-4, with 15 nucleotides matching TRBD2. V gave up 6 bases and J gave up 0 bases; unmatched junction bases: 9. This CDR3 is 19 amino acids long. The CDR3 spells CASSPGLAGGPLAKNIQYF. CDR3 sequence (DNA): TGTGCCAGCAGCCCGGGACTAGCGGGGGGCCCCTTAGCCAAAAACATTCAGTACTTC.

The chain joins TRBV29-1 to TRBJ2-7; 8 bases match TRBD1. Germline assignment: CDR1 SQVTM and CDR2 ANQGSEA. With V trimmed by 6 bases and J by 4 bases, 11 bases remained unmatched. This CDR3 spans 14 amino acids. The CDR3 sequence is CSVQRAGGNYEQYF. CDR3 DNA: TGCAGCGTCCAAAGGGCAGGGGGCAATTACGAGCAGTACTTC.

For this clonotype: The junction does not match germline at one end; this may be a read error. The genes are TRBV24-1 and TRBJ2-5; 8 bases fit TRBD2. This CDR3 contains 16 residues. Germline-derived CDR1 and CDR2 are KGHDR and SFDVKD. CDR3 loop: CATGDCISGIDETQYF. In nucleotides, the CDR3 is TGTGCCACCGGTGATTGCATTAGCGGGATTGACGAGACCCAGTACTTC.